The clone carrying this T cell receptor beta chain showed up just once. Its antigen is currently unknown. These data come from a study of T cells in localized non-small cell lung cancer. General observations from the study: Sequence data derive from only one tumor region, so heterogeneity remains possible. Clonality peaked in uninvolved adjacent lung rather than tumor. A median of around 60 clones ranked among the top 100 in tumor appeared in adjacent lung.

The CDR3 is 13 residues long. V was pared by 2 bases and J by 0 bases, with 4 bases between. Germline assignment: CDR1 MDHEN and CDR2 SYDVKM. Clones were read by immunoSEQ multiplex PCR, and TCRdb kept only the in-frame ones, dropping some. The sample carries about 59,000 clones, roughly nine tenths recorded once. This chain connects TRBV28 to TRBJ1-2; D is uncertain. The specimen comprised peripheral blood, sampled before any cancer treatment. The receptor was isolated from a man between 35 and 75 years old with stage I lung adenocarcinoma. CDR3 protein: CASSLTANYGYTF. CDR3 bases: TGTGCCAGCAGTTTAACAGCTAACTATGGCTACACCTTC.